These 24 T cell receptor beta chains share one sample of origin, sequenced in a study of CD8 T cells in ankylosing spondylitis (dated by TCRdb to about 2017). Preparation of the library involved 5' RACE. Sequencing used an Illumina HiSeq 2500. Using fastp at Q25 and MiXCR, TCRdb reprocessed the public reads and kept productive beta chains. Each record represents a unique CDR3 protein, reported with the most common genes and DNA among its rows. In all, the sample holds approximately 180,000 distinct CDR3 sequences, and over 15% of those were seen once. The top ten hold roughly 4.5% of the sample. Sequencing was done on a sample of blood, either unsorted or a sorted T cell fraction (not recorded which). These receptor sequences come from a male donor under 30 with ankylosing spondylitis or in good health (not recorded which). Donor details come from another sample of the same person, matched by shared clones.

This chain uses TRBV20-1 with TRBJ2-1; D gene ambiguous. The CDR3 has 13 amino acids. Germline assignment: CDR1 DFQATT and CDR2 SNEGSKA (reference sequence). The CDR3 DNA follows: TGCAGCCAGGAAAGAAAAGGTAACAATGAGCAGTTCTTC. This translates into CSQERKGNNEQFF.

Many counts were recorded for this clonotype. The chain has TRBV5-1 and TRBJ2-1, with D uncertain. The V gene's germline CDR1 is SGHRS and CDR2 YFSETQ. Trimming removed 0 bases from V and 4 bases from J, with 11 bases in between. The CDR3 contains 15 residues. CDR3 bases: TGCGCCAGCAGCTTGGGGACCGCTCCTTACAATGAGCAGTTCTTC. It codes for CASSLGTAPYNEQFF.

With regard to this clonotype: The germline gene is not matched at one end of the junction; a read error may be the cause. The V and J genes are TRBV20-1 and TRBJ2-3, with TRBD1 matching over 7 bases. Germline CDR1 is DFQATT and CDR2 is SNEGSKA (reference sequence). The CDR3 has 14 residues. The CDR3 DNA reads TGTAGTGCTAAAGGGACAGTCAGCACAGATACGCAGTATTTT. Translated, it gives CSAKGTVSTDTQYF.

Ten or more counts support this clonotype. V usage is TRBV10-2 and J usage is TRBJ2-1; D unresolved. CDR3 size: 11 residues. Trimming cost V 5 bases and J 8 bases, with 7 bases left between them. Looked up from germline, CDR1 is WSHSY and CDR2 is SAAADI. CDR3 DNA: TGCGCCAGCAGTCCCATGGATGAGCAGTTCTTC. It yields the protein CASSPMDEQFF.

At least ten counts were recorded for this clonotype. V gene TRBV6-5 combines with J gene TRBJ2-5; D is unclear. In germline, CDR1 is MNHEY, CDR2 SVGAGI. The V end was cut by 8 bases, the J end by 4 bases, with 11 bases between. The CDR3 totals 12 residues. CDR3 residues: CASARGRETQYF. In nucleotides, the CDR3 is TGTGCCAGCGCCCGAGGTCGAGAGACCCAGTACTTC.

The genes are TRBV11-2 and TRBJ2-1, with 8 bases identical to TRBD2. The CDR3 sequence is 12 residues long. V shed 10 bases and J 9 bases; nucleotides not matched to a gene: 8. Germline-derived CDR1 and CDR2 are SGHAT and FQNNGV. CDR3 in amino acids: CATRTSMGEQFF. The CDR3, as DNA: TGTGCCACCAGGACTAGCATGGGTGAGCAGTTCTTC.

This clonotype came up many times. V gene TRBV29-1 combines with J gene TRBJ2-1; maybe TRBD1 (5 bases). Germline values: CDR1 SQVTM, CDR2 ANQGSEA. V was clipped by 8 bases and J by 9 bases, with 20 bases between them. CDR3 length: 13 residues. CDR3 sequence (DNA): TGCAGCCTGGTTGCAGGGATAGCTTCTGAGCAGTTCTTC. Translation: CSLVAGIASEQFF.

This clonotype was counted at least ten times. The chain is built from TRBV6-5 and TRBJ2-7; no clear D. This CDR3 is built from 11 residues. Trimming stripped 11 bases from V and 4 bases from J, with 12 bases between. CDR1 and CDR2 from the germline V gene are MNHEY and SVGAGI. CDR3 DNA sequence: TGTGCCCCCCTTTGCGCTTACGAGCAGTACGTC. Translating it yields CAPLCAYEQYV.

At least ten counts were recorded for this clonotype. The chain links TRBV18 to TRBJ2-3; TRBD2 is a possible D gene (6 bases). V was shortened by 2 bases and J by 5 bases, with 11 bases between the two germline ends. Germline CDR1 KGHSH, CDR2 LQKENI. There are 14 residues in the CDR3. As DNA, the CDR3 is TGTGCCAGCTCACCAGGGCCAGCGGGAGATACGCAGTATTTT. It is translated as CASSPGPAGDTQYF.

This clonotype was detected many times. The chain recombines TRBV5-1 with TRBJ1-1, with TRBD1 matching 11 bases. The trim removed 0 bases at V and 5 bases at J, leaving 12 bases unmatched. Germline CDR1 reads SGHRS; CDR2 reads YFSETQ. The CDR3 runs 18 residues. CDR3 amino acids: CASSLVGQGVRPLTEAFF. The CDR3 nucleotides read TGCGCCAGCAGCTTGGTGGGACAGGGGGTGAGGCCTTTGACTGAAGCTTTCTTT.

This clonotype was counted once. The rearrangement uses TRBV6-5 and TRBJ2-3; D unclear. CDR1 MNHEY and CDR2 SVGAGI come from the germline V gene. Trimming stripped 2 bases from V and 0 bases from J, with 9 bases between. This CDR3 region has 15 residues. CDR3: CASSYGRLSTDTQYF. The CDR3 DNA sequence: TGTGCCAGCAGTTACGGCAGGCTTAGCACAGATACGCAGTATTTT.

This clonotype was seen only a few times. The CDR3 DNA sequence: TGTGCCAGCAGCTTAGTACAGGGGGATACGCAGTATTTT. This gives the protein CASSLVQGDTQYF. This sequence joins TRBV7-7 and TRBJ2-3, with TRBD1 matching 7 bases. The germline gives CDR1 SSHAT, CDR2 FNYEAQ (reference sequence). The trim removed 1 base at V and 6 bases at J, leaving 1 base unmatched. The CDR3 consists of 13 residues.

The V and J genes are TRBV9 and TRBJ1-2; no firm D call. V lost 0 bases, J lost 8 bases, and 14 bases lay in between. In germline, CDR1 is SGDLS, CDR2 YYNGEE. CDR3 size: 14 residues. CDR3 in DNA: TGTGCCAGCAGCGTAGAAGGTAGGCGATCCGGCTACACCTTC. Protein product: CASSVEGRRSGYTF.

This clonotype occurred many times. The chain joins TRBV11-3 to TRBJ2-1; no reliable D call. Germline CDR1 is SGHNT and CDR2 is YENEEA. This CDR3 is built from 11 residues. Trimming shortened V by 4 bases and J by 9 bases, and 7 bases separated the two germline ends. CDR3 coding DNA: TGTGCCAGCAGCTCCACAAGTGAGCAGTTCTTC. Amino acids: CASSSTSEQFF. The entire variable domain, with the rest obtained from reference TRBV11-3 and TRBJ2-1, is as follows: EAGVVQSPRYKIIEKKQPVAFWCNPISGHNTLYWYLQNLGQGPELLIRYENEEAVDDSQLPKDRFSAERLKGVDSTLKIQPAELGDSAVYLCASSSTSEQFFGPGTRLTVL.

This clonotype was seen repeatedly, ten times or more. The V and J genes are TRBV30 and TRBJ2-7, with 8 bases identical to TRBD2. V shed 2 bases and J 4 bases; nucleotides not matched to a gene: 7. There are 14 residues in the CDR3. The germline V gene encodes CDR1 GTSNPN and CDR2 SVGIG (reference sequence). In nucleotides, the CDR3 is TGTGCCTGGAGTTGGCCTAGCGGGTTTTACGAGCAGTACTTC. Encoded protein: CAWSWPSGFYEQYF.

This clonotype was seen repeatedly, ten times or more. The chain uses TRBV15 and TRBJ2-3; TRBD2 agrees at 11 bases. CDR3 length: 16 residues. The J segment lost 3 bases and the V segment lost 5 bases, leaving 7 bases of the junction unmatched. Looked up from germline, CDR1 is LNHNV and CDR2 is YYDKDF (reference sequence). CDR3 loop: CATSRGLAGTTDTQYF. The CDR3 bases are TGTGCCACCAGCCGTGGACTAGCGGGCACTACAGATACGCAGTATTTT.

This clonotype was recorded at least ten times. The chain couples TRBV29-1 to TRBJ1-2, with D hard to call. Germline-derived CDR1 and CDR2 are SQVTM and ANQGSEA. The length of the CDR3 is 12 residues. V gave up 4 bases and J gave up 4 bases, with 10 bases separating them. CDR3 protein: CSVGGGSYGYTF. The CDR3 bases are TGCAGCGTTGGGGGAGGCAGCTATGGCTACACCTTC.

The chain has TRBV5-5 and TRBJ2-7; D possibly corresponds to TRBD1 (6 bases). The CDR3 has 16 amino acids. CDR1 SGHKS and CDR2 YYEKEE come from the germline V gene (reference sequence). The ends were cut back, 6 bases at V and 3 bases at J, with 22 bases in the middle. CDR3 bases: TGTGCCAGCATCCCGAGACAGGACAACTCTGGCTACGAGCAGTACTTC. This sequence encodes CASIPRQDNSGYEQYF. Full variable domain (remainder filled in from reference TRBV5-5 and TRBJ2-7): DAGVTQSPTHLIKTRGQQVTLRCSPISGHKSVSWYQQVLGQGPQFIFQYYEKEERGRGNFPDRFSARQFPNYSSELNVNALLLGDSALYLCASIPRQDNSGYEQYFGPGTRLTVT.

The genes are TRBV29-1 and TRBJ1-5, with a weak D call TRBD1 (5 bases). CDR3 length: 12 residues. The germline gives CDR1 SQVTM, CDR2 ANQGSEA. With 4 bases removed from V and 3 bases from J, the gap between germline ends came to 7 bases. CDR3 sequence (DNA): TGCAGCGTTGGAGGGGTCAATCAGCCCCAGCATTTT. This gives the protein CSVGGVNQPQHF.

This chain joins TRBV20-1 and TRBJ2-7; 11 bases agree with TRBD1. The CDR3 has 14 residues. The germline gives CDR1 DFQATT, CDR2 SNEGSKA (reference sequence). The V segment lost 3 bases and the J segment 4 bases; nucleotides outside the gene matches: 5. DNA for the CDR3: TGCAGTGCTAGGGTTGGACAGGGGGCATACGAGCAGTACTTC. Translating it yields CSARVGQGAYEQYF.

This clonotype was recorded at least ten times. The genes are TRBV10-2 and TRBJ2-5; TRBD1 is a possible D gene (5 bases). The CDR3 consists of 12 residues. Trimming removed 6 bases at V and 4 bases at J, with 9 bases between. Per germline, CDR1 WSHSY and CDR2 SAAADI. In DNA form, the CDR3 reads TGCGCCAGCAGCAAAGGGGCAGAGACCCAGTACTTC. It specifies CASSKGAETQYF.

The rearrangement joins TRBV11-2 to TRBJ2-1, with D possibly being TRBD1 (5 bases). Germline loops: CDR1 SGHAT, CDR2 FQNNGV. V lost 5 bases and J 2 bases, leaving 19 bases between the germline ends. The CDR3 is 17 residues long. The CDR3 here is CASSPLPRQGTYNEQFF. CDR3 DNA: TGTGCCAGCAGCCCCCTTCCGCGGCAGGGCACCTACAATGAGCAGTTCTTC.

This clonotype was seen at least ten times. The chain recombines TRBV12-3 or TRBV12-4 with TRBJ2-3; 9 nucleotides line up with TRBD2. J lost 0 bases, V lost 5 bases, and 18 bases had no gene match. This CDR3 comprises 20 residues. CDR3 in amino acids: CASSPLAREGLGYSTDTQYF. The CDR3 nucleotides are TGTGCCAGCAGTCCCCTAGCGCGGGAGGGCCTCGGCTATAGCACAGATACGCAGTATTTT.

The rearrangement links TRBV20-1 to TRBJ2-7; D remains unclear. The CDR3 has 11 residues. The germline V gene encodes CDR1 DFQATT and CDR2 SNEGSKA (reference sequence). With 4 bases removed from V and 4 bases from J, the gap between germline ends came to 8 bases. The CDR3 nucleotides are TGCAGTGCTATCCGCAGTTACGAGCAGTACTTC. This sequence encodes CSAIRSYEQYF.